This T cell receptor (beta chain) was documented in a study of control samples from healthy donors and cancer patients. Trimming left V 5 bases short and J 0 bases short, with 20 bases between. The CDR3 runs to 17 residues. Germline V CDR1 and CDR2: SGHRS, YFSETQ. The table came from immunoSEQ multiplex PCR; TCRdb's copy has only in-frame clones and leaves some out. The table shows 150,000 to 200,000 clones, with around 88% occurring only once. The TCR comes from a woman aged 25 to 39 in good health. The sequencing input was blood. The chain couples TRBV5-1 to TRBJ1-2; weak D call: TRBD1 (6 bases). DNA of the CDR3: TGCGCCAGCAGGGACGGACAGCTTTACGACCCTAACTATGGCTACACCTTC. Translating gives CASRDGQLYDPNYGYTF.